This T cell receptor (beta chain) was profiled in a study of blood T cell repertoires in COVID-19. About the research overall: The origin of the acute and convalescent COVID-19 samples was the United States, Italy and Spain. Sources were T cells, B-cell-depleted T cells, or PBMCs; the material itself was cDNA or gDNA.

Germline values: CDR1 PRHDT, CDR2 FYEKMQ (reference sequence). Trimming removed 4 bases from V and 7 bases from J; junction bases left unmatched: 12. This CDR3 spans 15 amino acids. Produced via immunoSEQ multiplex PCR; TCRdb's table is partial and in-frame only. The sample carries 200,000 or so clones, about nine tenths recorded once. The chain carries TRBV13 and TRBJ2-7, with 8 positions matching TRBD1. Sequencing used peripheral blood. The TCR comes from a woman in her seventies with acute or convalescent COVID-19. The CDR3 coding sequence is TGTGCCAGCAGCTACGGACAGGGTAACGTGGGGGAGCAGTACTTC. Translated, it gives CASSYGQGNVGEQYF. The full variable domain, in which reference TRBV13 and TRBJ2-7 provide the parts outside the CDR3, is AAGVIQSPRHLIKEKRETATLKCYPIPRHDTVYWYQQGPGQDPQFLISFYEKMQSDKGSIPDRFSAQQFSDYHSELNMSSLELGDSALYFCASSYGQGNVGEQYFGPGTRLTVT.